The 17 T cell receptor beta chains presented below share a single source sample, sequenced in a study of T cells in Graves' hyperthyroidism and ophthalmopathy. The source material, RNA transcripts, was used to amplify TCR beta CDR3 regions. Carried out on the TCR CDR3, a first-round RT-PCR used the HTBI primer set. TCRdb reprocessed the multiplex PCR reads via MiXCR and lists one record per CDR3 protein. The sample lists 250,000 or so distinct CDR3 sequences, about 16% occurring once. Sequencing was performed on blood. These receptors all come from a woman aged 50 to 65 with Graves' hyperthyroidism that later progressed to Graves' ophthalmopathy.

In its sample, this clonotype was seen many times. This chain connects TRBV9 to TRBJ2-7; 7 bases align to TRBD2. The CDR3 length is 12 residues. After removal of 3 bases from V and 5 bases from J, the junction contained 2 bases not matched to a gene. The germline gives CDR1 SGDLS, CDR2 YYNGEE. This CDR3 reads CASSGEGNEQYF. In DNA, the CDR3 is TGTGCCAGCAGCGGGGAGGGAAACGAGCAGTACTTC.

This rearrangement joins TRBV6-5 to TRBJ1-2; 7 nucleotides agree with TRBD1. There are 14 residues in the CDR3. Trimming removed 0 bases from V and 4 bases from J; junction bases left unmatched: 2. In germline, CDR1 is MNHEY, CDR2 SVGAGI. CDR3 sequence: CASSYSRDSYGYTF. CDR3 bases: TGTGCCAGCAGTTACTCCAGGGACAGCTATGGCTACACCTTC.

This clonotype came up many times. The CDR3 region has the DNA TGTGCCAGCCACCGGGGGCCAGATAGAGAGCAGTTCTTC. Its protein is CASHRGPDREQFF. This chain uses TRBV28 with TRBJ2-1; D could derive from TRBD1 or TRBD2 (6 bases each). The V gene lost 8 bases and the J gene lost 10 bases, with 18 bases spanning the gap. The CDR3 has 13 residues. The V gene's germline CDR1 is MDHEN and CDR2 SYDVKM.

As concerns this clonotype: Since a much larger clone is just one base distant, this may be a read error. The rearrangement joins TRBV15 to TRBJ2-3, with 7 bases lining up with TRBD2. Germline V lookup: CDR1 LNHNV, CDR2 YYDKDF (reference sequence). The CDR3 is 16 residues long. Here the CDR3 DNA reads TGTGCCACCAGCCCAGAGGGGAGGGGAGCCACAGGTACGCAGTATTTT. Amino acid sequence: CATSPEGRGATGTQYF.

J is TRBJ1-1 and V is TRBV24-1; TRBD1 might be the D (5 bases). Trimming shortened V by 3 bases and J by 7 bases, and 5 bases separated the two germline ends. Germline V gene sequence: CDR1 KGHDR, CDR2 SFDVKD. CDR3 length: 11 amino acids. The CDR3 DNA sequence: TGTGCCACCAGTGATGGGGGTGAAGCTTTCTTT. Its translation: CATSDGGEAFF.

The chain carries TRBV28 and TRBJ2-3, with TRBD1 matching over 9 bases. CDR1 and CDR2 (germline): MDHEN, SYDVKM. CDR3 length equals 16 residues. J lost 5 bases, V lost 6 bases, and 12 bases had no gene match. CDR3 in amino acids: CASRQYPGQGIDTQYF. CDR3 nucleotides: TGTGCCAGCAGACAATACCCGGGACAGGGTATAGATACGCAGTATTTT. Full variable domain (rest looked up from reference TRBV28 and TRBJ2-3): DVKVTQSSRYLVKRTGEKVFLECVQDMDHENMFWYRQDPGLGLRLIYFSYDVKMKEKGDIPEGYSVSREKKERFSLILESASTNQTSMYLCASRQYPGQGIDTQYFGPGTRLTVL.

This clonotype was found many times. The chain links TRBV29-1 to TRBJ2-7; D remains ambiguous. Per the germline V gene, CDR1 is SQVTM and CDR2 is ANQGSEA. The CDR3 covers 14 residues. V lost 5 bases and J lost 3, with 17 bases in between. In DNA form, the CDR3 reads TGCAGCGTTTTACTCCCGTGGAAAGGCTACGAGCAGTACTTC. Translated, it gives CSVLLPWKGYEQYF.

This clonotype has a handful of counts. The chain employs TRBV5-6 and TRBJ2-5, with 7 bases aligning to TRBD1. V shed 4 bases and J 3 bases; nucleotides not matched to a gene: 3. The CDR3 spans 13 residues. The germline gives CDR1 SGHDT, CDR2 YYEEEE. The CDR3 loop is CASSHGTEETQYF. CDR3 coding DNA: TGTGCCAGCAGCCACGGGACAGAAGAGACCCAGTACTTC.

This clonotype was recorded at least ten times. The rearrangement joins TRBV3-1 to TRBJ1-5; no clear D gene. Trimming cost V 0 bases and J 4 bases, with 10 bases left between them. The germline gives CDR1 LGHDT, CDR2 YNNKEL (reference sequence). CDR3 length equals 15 residues. Here the CDR3 reads CASSQDLAGNQPQHF. CDR3 sequence (DNA): TGTGCCAGCAGCCAAGATCTCGCAGGTAATCAGCCCCAGCATTTT.

The rearrangement joins TRBV9 to TRBJ1-1, with D perhaps matching TRBD1 (5 bases). The CDR3 length is 16 residues. Germline CDR1 and CDR2: SGDLS and YYNGEE. The germline V and J ends were trimmed by 0 bases and 11 bases, with 23 bases remaining between them. The CDR3 coding sequence is TGTGCCAGCAGCGTAGGGGGGGACCCGGCCGGCAGGGAGGCTTTCTTT. Protein: CASSVGGDPAGREAFF.

The rearrangement uses TRBV19 and TRBJ1-1; 7 nucleotides agree with TRBD1. Germline V lookup: CDR1 LNHDA, CDR2 SQIVND (reference sequence). The ends lost 8 bases at V and 2 bases at J; junction bases unmatched: 11. CDR3 length equals 15 residues. Here the CDR3 DNA reads TGTGCCAGTCGTGCTAGGGGGCAGAAAAACACTGAAGCTTTCTTT. Translated: CASRARGQKNTEAFF.

This clonotype appeared many times. The gene calls are TRBV28 and TRBJ2-5; D possibly matches TRBD1 or TRBD2 (5 bases each). The germline gives CDR1 MDHEN, CDR2 SYDVKM. This CDR3 has 15 amino acids. Trimming pared 1 base from V and 5 bases from J, leaving 14 bases between. The CDR3 spells CASSLFGQGEETQYF. CDR3 DNA: TGTGCCAGCAGTTTATTCGGCCAGGGAGAGGAGACCCAGTACTTC.

This clonotype was counted many times. This chain joins TRBV11-2 and TRBJ2-7; 8 nucleotides align to TRBD1. This CDR3 has 14 amino acids. The germline V gene encodes CDR1 SGHAT and CDR2 FQNNGV. Trimming removed 5 bases from V and 2 bases from J; junction bases left unmatched: 5. The CDR3 nucleotides are TGTGCCAGCAGCGCAGGGACAGGCCCCTACGAGCAGTACTTC. Amino acids: CASSAGTGPYEQYF.

About this clonotype: Given a much more abundant clone one base away, this may be a read error. The rearrangement joins TRBV2 to TRBJ1-4; D may be TRBD1 (5 bases). The CDR3 has 14 amino acids. Germline-derived CDR1 and CDR2 are SNHLY and FYNNEI. The CDR3 sequence: CAGSDGGVNEKLFF. The CDR3 nucleotides read TGTGCCGGCAGTGATGGGGGGGTTAATGAAAAACTGTTTTTT.

The rearrangement uses TRBV28 and TRBJ2-5; 7 bases align to TRBD2. The CDR3 has 15 amino acids. Germline V lookup: CDR1 MDHEN, CDR2 SYDVKM. After removal of 7 bases from V and 2 bases from J, the junction contained 10 bases not matched to a gene. The DNA of the CDR3 is TGTGCCAGCACCTCGCTGTCGGGGGGACAAGAGACCCAGTACTTC. It yields the protein CASTSLSGGQETQYF.

This clonotype showed up many times. The J gene is TRBJ1-6, the V gene TRBV12-3 or TRBV12-4; TRBD1 matches 7 bases. This CDR3 contains 16 residues. V was pared by 6 bases and J by 9 bases, with 14 bases of the junction left unmatched. CDR3 nucleotide sequence: TGTGCCAGCAGCCTAATGGGACAGAACATAGGTTCACCCCTCCACTTT. It encodes CASSLMGQNIGSPLHF.

The V gene is TRBV13, the J gene TRBJ1-4; D is ambiguous. Per germline, CDR1 PRHDT and CDR2 FYEKMQ (reference sequence). The V end was cut by 5 bases, the J end by 6 bases, with 16 bases between. The CDR3 is made up of 15 amino acids. The CDR3 DNA sequence: TGTGCCAGCAGCGAGCGAGGAGGGTTTGATGAAAAACTGTTTTTT. Translating gives CASSERGGFDEKLFF.